The following is a TCR beta chain sequence with its context. Compared with germline, one end of the junction differs, possibly owing to a read error. This sample stems from a study of CD8+CD57+ T cells in acquired aplastic anemia. CD8+CD57+ cell expansion had been shown by flow cytometry in patients chosen for sequencing. Germline CDR1 reads DFQATT; CDR2 reads SNEGSKA (reference sequence). This CDR3 is built from 13 residues. For CDR3 and TCR beta VDJ profiling, genomic DNA was the template used. TCRdb re-called the reads with MiXCR, one entry per CDR3 protein. The sample lists roughly 200,000 distinct CDR3 sequences, roughly 63% seen once, with under 45% in the top ten.

The clonotype was recovered from a human donor with aplastic anemia. The sample consisted of sorted CD4+, CD8+, or CD8+CD57+ T cells (not recorded which) from PBMCs. The gene calls are TRBV20-1 and TRBJ1-1, with D maybe TRBD1 (6 bases). This CDR3 is CNASGQTNTEAFF. The DNA for the CDR3 is TGCAATGCTAGCGGACAGACAAACACTGAAGCTTTCTTT.